These 10 T cell receptor beta chains came from one sample sequenced in a study of blood T cell repertoires in COVID-19. The repertoire was sequenced with immunoSEQ multiplex PCR; TCRdb's copy has only in-frame clones and lacks some. Counted here are some 370,000 clones, around 87% occurring once; the ten biggest clones make up about 10%. The source material was peripheral blood. These receptors came from a woman younger than 45 with COVID-19, enrolled during active disease.

The chain carries TRBV2 and TRBJ2-7; TRBD2 agrees at 10 bases. The CDR3 is made up of 14 amino acids. V dropped 7 bases and J dropped 2; count of bases not matched to a gene: 5. Germline V gene lookup returns CDR1 SNHLY and CDR2 FYNNEI. In DNA, the CDR3 is TGTGCCAGCATGCTAGCGGGAGAGACCTACGAGCAGTACTTC. Its protein product is CASMLAGETYEQYF.

The chain links TRBV6-5 to TRBJ2-7; D remains unclear. CDR3 length equals 14 residues. Germline CDR1 is MNHEY and CDR2 is SVGAGI. Trimming cost V 0 bases and J 2 bases, with 8 bases left between them. The CDR3: CASSYSQSTYEQYF. CDR3 sequence (DNA): TGTGCCAGCAGTTACTCACAGTCCACCTACGAGCAGTACTTC.

The chain carries TRBV15 and TRBJ1-5, with unresolved D. CDR3 length: 14 amino acids. The germline V and J ends were trimmed by 0 bases and 7 bases, with 10 bases remaining between them. Germline V gene data show CDR1 as LNHNV and CDR2 as YYDKDF (reference sequence). The DNA of the CDR3 is TGTGCCACCAGCAGAGACGAGAAAATGCAGCCCCAGCATTTT. Translated: CATSRDEKMQPQHF.

The chain combines TRBV19 with TRBJ1-5; the D is unclear. Trimming pared 4 bases from V and 0 bases from J, leaving 4 bases between. There are 13 residues in the CDR3. Per germline, CDR1 LNHDA and CDR2 SQIVND (reference sequence). The DNA of the CDR3 is TGTGCCAGTAGTAGTCTTAGCAATCAGCCCCAGCATTTT. Translated: CASSSLSNQPQHF.

The chain is built from TRBV28 and TRBJ2-1, with 8 positions matching TRBD1. The CDR3 sequence is 17 residues long. V gave up 5 bases and J gave up 4 bases; unmatched junction bases: 13. Germline V lookup: CDR1 MDHEN, CDR2 SYDVKM. CDR3 bases: TGTGCCAGCAGTCTACAAAGGACAGGGTTGTTGTACAATGAGCAGTTCTTC. It translates to CASSLQRTGLLYNEQFF. The variable domain in full, completed from reference TRBV28 and TRBJ2-1, reads DVKVTQSSRYLVKRTGEKVFLECVQDMDHENMFWYRQDPGLGLRLIYFSYDVKMKEKGDIPEGYSVSREKKERFSLILESASTNQTSMYLCASSLQRTGLLYNEQFFGPGTRLTVL.

J is TRBJ2-2 and V is TRBV5-8; D is perhaps TRBD2 (7 bases). V was cut by 0 bases and J by 3 bases, with 12 bases left in between. Germline CDR1 reads SGHTS; CDR2 reads YDEGEE. This CDR3 has 16 amino acids. CDR3 coding DNA: TGTGCCAGCAGCTTGGCGATAGGGGGGGACACCGGGGAGCTGTTTTTT. Translation: CASSLAIGGDTGELFF.

This rearrangement joins TRBV5-5 to TRBJ2-7; D gene uncertain. CDR3 size: 15 residues. Trimming stripped 2 bases from V and 2 bases from J, with 14 bases between. Germline lookup yields CDR1 SGHKS and CDR2 YYEKEE (reference sequence). Here the CDR3 DNA reads TGTGCCAGCAGCTTTCGCGGATTCGGTCCCTACGAGCAGTACTTC. Residues: CASSFRGFGPYEQYF.

This clone was observed a single time. The chain couples TRBV29-1 to TRBJ2-7, with 12 bases identical to TRBD2. Trimming took 8 bases from V and 2 from J; bases not matched to a gene: 19. Germline V gives CDR1 SQVTM, CDR2 ANQGSEA. The CDR3 has 18 residues. CDR3 amino acids: CSITRLAGDRGSTYEQYF. As DNA, the CDR3 is TGCAGCATAACCCGACTAGCGGGAGATAGGGGTAGCACCTACGAGCAGTACTTC.

The count of this clone is one. The sample carries other DNA sequences with the same CDR3. The chain couples TRBV5-1 to TRBJ2-7, with D unclear. CDR1 SGHRS and CDR2 YFSETQ come from the germline V gene. The CDR3 length is 13 residues. With 7 bases removed from V and 0 bases from J, the gap between germline ends came to 11 bases. This CDR3 reads CASSRGDSYEQYF. The CDR3, as DNA: TGCGCCAGCTCGAGAGGCGACTCCTACGAGCAGTACTTC.

The chain has TRBV5-5 and TRBJ2-7; maybe TRBD2 (6 bases). Trimming pared 0 bases from V and 2 bases from J, leaving 12 bases between. This CDR3 spans 15 amino acids. CDR1 is SGHKS and CDR2 is YYEKEE in the germline V gene (reference sequence). CDR3 DNA: TGTGCCAGCAGCTTGGTCGTTGCGGGAACCTACGAGCAGTACTTC. Amino acids: CASSLVVAGTYEQYF. The full variable domain, rest sourced from reference TRBV5-5 and TRBJ2-7, is DAGVTQSPTHLIKTRGQQVTLRCSPISGHKSVSWYQQVLGQGPQFIFQYYEKEERGRGNFPDRFSARQFPNYSSELNVNALLLGDSALYLCASSLVVAGTYEQYFGPGTRLTVT.